One sample yielded the 11 T cell receptor beta chains listed below, sequenced in a study of radiation and T cells in renal cell carcinoma. Libraries were prepared by immunoSEQ multiplex PCR; TCRdb keeps only in-frame clonotypes and omits some of them. The repertoire holds roughly 90,000 clones, with around four fifths as singletons. Documented time point: blood 4 weeks post-SBRT, at nephrectomy. Documented treatment: 15 Gy SBRT to primary tumor, nephrectomy 4 weeks later. The input for sequencing was blood, taken from a patient whose treatment included radiotherapy and nephrectomy. The receptor set was obtained from a man aged 50-60 years with renal cell carcinoma.

Only a few counts were recorded for this clone. V and J are TRBV6-1 and TRBJ1-2; D is possibly TRBD1 (6 bases). Germline loops: CDR1 MNHNS, CDR2 SASEGT. Between the trimmed V and J ends, which lost 3 bases and 2 bases, there was a span of 7 bases. The CDR3 totals 13 residues. The CDR3 DNA sequence: TGTGCCAGCAGTGAGCAGGGGAACTATGGCTACACCTTC. The encoded protein is CASSEQGNYGYTF.

The rearrangement uses TRBV6-5 and TRBJ1-1, with 9 bases identical to TRBD1. The V gene's germline CDR1 is MNHEY and CDR2 SVGAGI. J gave up 0 bases and V 4 bases, and 0 bases lay outside the gene matches. The CDR3 totals 14 residues. DNA of the CDR3: TGTGCCAGCAGTTGGGACAGGGTGAACACTGAAGCTTTCTTT. It yields the protein CASSWDRVNTEAFF.

This chain joins TRBV28 and TRBJ2-7, with D possibly TRBD1 on 5 matching bases. V was shortened by 6 bases and J by 5 bases, with 20 bases between the two germline ends. Germline-derived CDR1 and CDR2 are MDHEN and SYDVKM. The CDR3 loop spans 15 amino acids. CDR3 bases: TGTGCCAGCAGCCTAATAAGTGCAGGGAATCACGAGCAGTACTTC. Translated, it gives CASSLISAGNHEQYF.

J is TRBJ2-2 and V is TRBV5-1, with 7 bases that match TRBD1. Germline V lookup: CDR1 SGHRS, CDR2 YFSETQ. Trimming removed 5 bases from V and 4 bases from J; junction bases left unmatched: 11. This CDR3 comprises 16 residues. CDR3 protein: CASRNLGQWVTGELFF. Written as DNA, the CDR3 is TGCGCCAGCAGAAACTTGGGACAGTGGGTCACCGGGGAGCTGTTTTTT.

This sequence joins TRBV7-9 and TRBJ2-7; 8 bases are a match to TRBD1. Germline V gene data show CDR1 as SEHNR and CDR2 as FQNEAQ (reference sequence). CDR3 length equals 16 residues. V shed 1 base, J shed 3 bases, and the junction held 8 bases outside the gene matches. The CDR3 here is CASSLGGDRPYYEQYF. The DNA of the CDR3 is TGTGCCAGCAGCTTAGGGGGGGACAGGCCCTACTACGAGCAGTACTTC.

This clone was counted once. The V call is TRBV7-9, the J call TRBJ2-7, with 8 bases identical to TRBD2. The junction had 9 bases not matched to a gene; V was cut back by 1 base and J by 4 bases. The germline CDR1 and CDR2 sequences are SEHNR and FQNEAQ (reference sequence). This CDR3 is 16 amino acids long. The CDR3 DNA is TGTGCCAGCAGCTTAGTGTTTGGTAGCGGGAAATACGAGCAGTACTTC. Its translation is CASSLVFGSGKYEQYF.

This chain uses TRBV7-2 with TRBJ1-4; D not certain. Deletions cut 3 bases from V and 8 bases from J, with 10 bases between. Germline loops: CDR1 SGHTA, CDR2 FQGNSA. CDR3 length: 13 residues. The CDR3 nucleotides read TGTGCCAGCAGCTTGGATGAATACGAAAAACTGTTTTTT. Encoded protein: CASSLDEYEKLFF. Supplemented by reference TRBV7-2 and TRBJ1-4, the full variable domain reads GAGVSQSPSNKVTEKGKDVELRCDPISGHTALYWYRQSLGQGLEFLIYFQGNSAPDKSGLPSDRFSAERTGGSVSTLTIQRTQQEDSAVYLCASSLDEYEKLFFGSGTQLSVL.

The chain carries TRBV6-6 and TRBJ2-1, with 11 nucleotides matching TRBD2. Trimming at V came to 7 bases and at J to 5 bases, leaving 10 bases not matched to a gene. The CDR3 loop spans 16 amino acids. The V gene's germline CDR1 is MNHNY and CDR2 SVGAGI (reference sequence). This chain's CDR3 is CASTPTGTSGNNEQFF. For the CDR3, the DNA is TGTGCCAGCACGCCAACCGGGACTAGCGGAAACAATGAGCAGTTCTTC.

This chain's CDR3 is CSVYRERTYEQYF. The DNA for the CDR3 is TGCAGCGTTTATCGGGAGCGAACCTACGAGCAGTACTTC. The J gene is TRBJ2-7, the V gene TRBV29-1; D perhaps matches TRBD2 (6 bases). The CDR3 totals 13 residues. The germline V and J ends were trimmed by 5 bases and 2 bases, with 13 bases remaining between them. Germline CDR1 reads SQVTM; CDR2 reads ANQGSEA.

The V call is TRBV2, the J call TRBJ1-1; tentative D call: TRBD1 (5 bases). There are 14 residues in the CDR3. Trimming pared 6 bases from V and 2 bases from J, leaving 13 bases between. Germline lookup yields CDR1 SNHLY and CDR2 FYNNEI. The chain's CDR3 is CASREGGANTEAFF. The CDR3 DNA follows: TGTGCCAGCAGGGAGGGCGGGGCTAACACTGAAGCTTTCTTT.

The chain employs TRBV6-1 and TRBJ1-5; the match to TRBD1 covers 9 bases. Germline CDR1 and CDR2: MNHNS and SASEGT. This CDR3 comprises 15 residues. With V trimmed by 2 bases and J by 6 bases, 5 bases remained unmatched. CDR3 nucleotide sequence: TGTGCCAGCAGTGAAATGACAGGGGGAATTCAGCCCCAGCATTTT. Protein sequence: CASSEMTGGIQPQHF.